The entry below gives a single T cell receptor (beta chain) sequence along with its context. Antigen specificity is unknown. This specimen belongs to a study of shared clonotypes between healthy human individuals. At the level of the study: Three plates were used per donor for CD4 naive, three for CD4 memory, two for CD8 naive and one for CD8 memory.

The assay was carried out at the deep level. Data came from immunoSEQ multiplex PCR; TCRdb stores just in-frame clones and leaves some out. The table includes millions of clones, around 95% detected once. The CDR3 extends over 16 amino acids. V lost 1 base, J lost 4 bases, and 7 bases stayed unmatched. CDR1 is SGHTA and CDR2 is FQGNSA in the germline V gene. Study-level results: Non-shared clonotypes had lower generation probabilities than those shared by all four donors. Shared clonotypes: 4.5% to 5% naive CD4, around 3.7% naive CD8, roughly 2.4% memory CD4, approximately 0.37% memory CD8.

The sample consisted of naive CD4+ T cells sorted from blood. Subset here: CD45RA+ positively selected. The source is a man younger than 30 in good health. V usage is TRBV7-2 and J usage is TRBJ1-3; 7 nucleotides match TRBD1. The CDR3 here is CASSLVGGQTGNTIYF. In nucleotides, the CDR3 is TGTGCCAGCAGCTTAGTGGGGGGACAGACGGGAAACACCATATATTTT.